These T cell receptor beta chains were read from a single sample in a study of identical twins. TCRdb ran MiXCR on the 5' RACE reads and lists one entry per CDR3 protein. The data show approximately 700,000 distinct CDR3 sequences, with 6% to 6.5% seen just once and around 1.7% held by the top ten. The sequencing sample was made of naive T cells sorted from blood. The receptor source for this set is a man between 18 and 35 years old in good health. CDR3s include the opening cysteine and the closing phenylalanine or tryptophan. Fields, in order: clone size, D gene, V gene, J gene, CDR3 DNA, CDR3 protein. A D gene is named only where the DNA matches it firmly. For some rows the clone size is stated as once, few or many, or as a class when expanded; others skip it.

many	TRBD1	TRBV20-1	TRBJ1-2	TGCAGTGCGCACGCGGGACAGAACTATGGCTACACCTTC	CSAHAGQNYGYTF
few	.	TRBV30	TRBJ2-2	TGTGCCTGGTCGGGGTCGAACACCGGGGAGCTGTTTTTT	CAWSGSNTGELFF
many	.	TRBV5-5	TRBJ2-2	TGTGCCAGCAGCCGTTTCCTTGGGGGATTCACCGGGGAGCTGTTTTTT	CASSRFLGGFTGELFF
.	.	TRBV20-1	TRBJ2-1	TGCAGTGCTAGAACTGGGCAGCATTTCTACAATGAGCAGTTCTTC	CSARTGQHFYNEQFF
.	TRBD2	TRBV11-2	TRBJ2-1	TGTGCCAGCAGCTCCCTAGGGCGGGAGGGCCGCAGTGAGCAGTTCTTC	CASSSLGREGRSEQFF
many	TRBD2	TRBV12-3/TRBV12-4	TRBJ2-1	TGTGCCAGCAGTTTAGGTCTCGCGGGAGACTCGAATGAGCAGTTCTTC	CASSLGLAGDSNEQFF
many	.	TRBV29-1	TRBJ2-3	TGCAGCACGCGAAGGGTAGGGGGCACAGATACGCAGTATTTT	CSTRRVGGTDTQYF
.	TRBD2	TRBV4-1	TRBJ2-3	TGCGCCAGCAGCCAAGAAGTAGCGGGAGAACCAGATACGCAGTATTTT	CASSQEVAGEPDTQYF
.	.	TRBV7-6	TRBJ2-5	TGTGCCAGCAGCTTAGGGGACGGGCCCCAAGAGACCCAGTACTTC	CASSLGDGPQETQYF
many	TRBD2	TRBV7-2	TRBJ2-1	TGTGCCAGCAGCTCACTAGCGGGAGTCCACAATGAGCAGTTCTTC	CASSSLAGVHNEQFF
many	TRBD2	TRBV5-1	TRBJ2-5	TGCGCCAGCAGCCCGACTAGCGGGAAGATTCAAGAGACCCAGTACTTC	CASSPTSGKIQETQYF
many	TRBD2	TRBV27	TRBJ2-3	TGTGCCAGCAGTTACTTGGTGAGGGTTGGTAGCGGGAGCTTCGGCACAGATACGCAGTATTTT	CASSYLVRVGSGSFGTDTQYF
.	.	TRBV5-5	TRBJ2-3	TGTGCCAGCAGCTTGTGGTCTAGTTTGAGCGCAGATACGCAGTATTTT	CASSLWSSLSADTQYF
many	.	TRBV5-1	TRBJ2-1	TGCGCCAGCAGCTTGGTCGGGGGAGTCAATGAGCAGTTCTTC	CASSLVGGVNEQFF
.	.	TRBV7-9	TRBJ1-1	TGTGCCAGCAGCTTAGCTGGAGAGGGGGGCGCTTTCTTT	CASSLAGEGGAFF
few	.	TRBV5-6	TRBJ2-3	TGTGCCAGCAGGAGAACAGGACTAGATACGCAGTATTTT	CASRRTGLDTQYF
few	TRBD2	TRBV5-1	TRBJ2-5	TGCGCCAGCGGCCGGACTAGCGGGAGATGGGAGACCCAGTACTTC	CASGRTSGRWETQYF
.	TRBD1	TRBV4-3	TRBJ1-1	TGCGCCAGCAGCCTTAATTGGGACAGTGAAGCTTTCTTT	CASSLNWDSEAFF
few	TRBD2	TRBV19	TRBJ2-1	TGTGCCAGTACCTCGGGACTGGGAGGGGAGCAGGAGCAGTTCTTC	CASTSGLGGEQEQFF
many	TRBD2	TRBV7-3	TRBJ2-1	TGTGCCAGCAGTAGTAGCGGGAACTACAATGAGCAGTTCTTC	CASSSSGNYNEQFF
few	TRBD2	TRBV20-1	TRBJ2-1	TGCAGTGCTAGAGACCCCGGACTAGCGGGAATGCAGTTCTTC	CSARDPGLAGMQFF
few	TRBD1	TRBV6-5	TRBJ2-7	TGTGCCAGCAGTTCGGACAGGGGGCGAGGCGAGCAGTACTTC	CASSSDRGRGEQYF
many	.	TRBV20-1	TRBJ2-2	TGCAGTGCGGCGGGACGGACGAACACCGGGGAGCTGTTTTTT	CSAAGRTNTGELFF
many	TRBD1	TRBV27	TRBJ2-1	TGTGCCAGCACCCAGGGACAGGGTATCGGGAATGAGCAGTTCTTC	CASTQGQGIGNEQFF
.	.	TRBV12-3/TRBV12-4	TRBJ1-5	TGTGCCAGCAGCTACCGACAGGAGAATCAGCCCCAGCATTTT	CASSYRQENQPQHF
few	TRBD1	TRBV11-2	TRBJ1-2	TGTGCCAGCAGCTTTGATCTTTTTACTACCGGGACAGAGAACACGGGGGAATATCGCTACACCTTC	CASSFDLFTTGTENTGEYRYTF
many	TRBD1	TRBV6-1	TRBJ1-5	TGTGCCAGCAGTCCGTGGGAGGGACAGGGTAGCAATCAGCCCCAGCATTTT	CASSPWEGQGSNQPQHF
few	TRBD2	TRBV27	TRBJ2-1	TGTGCCAGTGGTCCGACTAGCGGCCACAATGAGCAGTTCTTC	CASGPTSGHNEQFF
many	.	TRBV5-1	TRBJ1-1	TGCGCCAGCAGTTCGGGTGAGATTGGCACCAAGAACACTGAAGCTTTCTTT	CASSSGEIGTKNTEAFF
many	TRBD1	TRBV27	TRBJ2-5	TGTGCCAGCAGTTTCCATACAGGGGCACCCCAGTACTTC	CASSFHTGAPQYF
.	TRBD1	TRBV18	TRBJ2-7	TGTGCCAGCTCACCACCCCGGGACAGGGAGCAGTACTTC	CASSPPRDREQYF
many	.	TRBV4-3	TRBJ2-2	TGCGCCAGCAGCCAAGAATTGGCCGGGGCCACTGGGGAGCTGTTTTTT	CASSQELAGATGELFF
.	.	TRBV3-1	TRBJ1-1	TGTGCCAGCAGCCAAGAGGGGGTCGGGGAGTGGAGCACTGAAGCTTTCTTT	CASSQEGVGEWSTEAFF
few	TRBD2	TRBV29-1	TRBJ2-3	TGCAGCGTTGGTGGCCTAGCGGGAGGAGGCGGGTATACGCAGTATTTT	CSVGGLAGGGGYTQYF
many	TRBD2	TRBV4-2	TRBJ2-1	TGTGCCAGCAGCCAAGCACTTCACGGGCTAGCGGGGTACAATGAGCAGTTCTTC	CASSQALHGLAGYNEQFF
many	TRBD2	TRBV6-5	TRBJ2-3	TGTGCCAGCAGTTACACACCGGGACTAGCGAGCACAGATACGCAGTATTTT	CASSYTPGLASTDTQYF
many	TRBD2	TRBV20-1	TRBJ2-1	TGCAGTGCAACGTGGGGACTAGCGGGAGGAACTGAGCAGTTCTTC	CSATWGLAGGTEQFF
.	.	TRBV9	TRBJ2-6	TGTGCCAGCAGCGGAGGGGGTCGGGCTGGGGCCAACGTCCTGACTTTC	CASSGGGRAGANVLTF
many	.	TRBV27	TRBJ2-2	TGTGCCAGCAGTTTCTTACAGGCTAACACCGGGGAGCTGTTTTTT	CASSFLQANTGELFF